This TCR beta chain comes out of a study of cytomegalovirus exposure and HLA in healthy donors. Overall study: The 130 or so validation repertoires used the same platform as the approximately 670 first-cohort repertoires (as reported by a later analysis).

Looked up from germline, CDR1 is MNHNS and CDR2 is SASEGT. The CDR3 extends over 14 amino acids. The junction had 7 bases not matched to a gene; V was cut back by 3 bases and J by 9 bases. As to this clone: Its cognate antigen is unknown.

TCRdb's table, derived via immunoSEQ multiplex PCR, lists solely in-frame clones and lacks some. The repertoire includes 150,000 to 200,000 clones, about 90% of them detected once, and roughly 5.7% sits in the top ten. General study results and limits: In the 95 to 150 validation repertoires, a later analysis found that first-cohort TCR clusters tended to co-occur.

Sequencing input: PBMCs. This sequence joins TRBV6-1 and TRBJ1-5; TRBD1 matches 8 bases. The clonotype comes from a woman aged 30 to 39 in good health and CMV-seronegative. In DNA, the CDR3 is TGTGCCAGCAGTGAGACAGGGGCGGATCGGCCCCAGCATTTT. Translating it yields CASSETGADRPQHF.